Listed below are T cell receptor beta chains from one sample, sequenced in a study of T cell repertoires in cytomegalovirus infection. TCRdb reprocessed the reads with MiXCR, giving one entry per CDR3 protein. The table shows roughly 150,000 distinct CDR3 sequences, with about 20% occurring only once. Specimen: PBMCs. The receptors come from a human donor in good health (CMV status not recorded). Some clones in this sample may be carry-over from other donors' samples. CDR3s leave out the opening cysteine and the closing phenylalanine or tryptophan.

v_gene,j_gene,len,CDR3aa
TRBV27,TRBJ1-1,11,ASKDNLNTEAF
TRBV7-9,TRBJ1-4,13,ASSLEQSNNEKLF
TRBV7-8,TRBJ2-3,14,ASSLGLGQITDTQY
TRBV6-6,TRBJ2-7,9,ASSYNDEQY
TRBV4-1,TRBJ2-2,14,ASSSRETGNTGELF
TRBV7-9,TRBJ2-5,12,ASSLIGGQETQY
TRBV7-2,TRBJ1-1,11,ASSRHGTAEAF
TRBV7-6,TRBJ1-5,15,ASSQHRGRRDNQPQH
TRBV29-1,TRBJ2-3,10,SAAVFSDTQY
TRBV7-4,TRBJ2-7,14,ASTTTMKGVAYEQY
TRBV5-6,TRBJ2-1,16,ASSTLRLGERTYNEQF
TRBV5-1,TRBJ2-5,14,ASSLVLAGDQETQY
TRBV7-2,TRBJ1-5,14,ASSSADRGYGQPQH
TRBV6-2/TRBV6-3,TRBJ2-7,12,ASSYAGPPYEQY
TRBV11-2,TRBJ2-3,13,ASSPEGASTDTQY
TRBV7-9,TRBJ2-7,12,ASSPDRGPHEQY